The 30 T cell receptor beta chains in this list originate from one sample, sequenced in a study of T cell responses to AZD1222 COVID-19 vaccine. The data were produced by immunoSEQ multiplex PCR, yet TCRdb's version contains in-frame clones alone and is incomplete. This table has some 180,000 clones, about 90% appearing once. Sequences were derived from peripheral blood, sampled on day 0 of AZD1222 vaccination. The receptors were gathered from an adult in good health.

This clone appeared once. This chain connects TRBV11-2 to TRBJ2-5; perhaps TRBD2 as D (6 bases). Trimming cost V 5 bases and J 7 bases, with 20 bases left between them. The CDR3 totals 15 residues. Per the germline V gene, CDR1 is SGHAT and CDR2 is FQNNGV. DNA for the CDR3: TGTGCCAGCAGCCAATCCTTAAAGTCCGGGGGGACCCAGTACTTC. Encoded protein: CASSQSLKSGGTQYF.

The chain recombines TRBV5-1 with TRBJ1-6, with 9 bases matching TRBD1. The V segment lost 3 bases and the J segment 10 bases; nucleotides outside the gene matches: 5. This CDR3 is built from 14 residues. CDR1 SGHRS and CDR2 YFSETQ come from the germline V gene. CDR3 in amino acids: CASSSDRGRSPLHF. Written as DNA, the CDR3 is TGCGCCAGCAGCTCGGACAGGGGTCGGTCACCCCTCCACTTT.

The chain combines TRBV30 with TRBJ2-7, with unresolved D. The CDR3 contains 13 residues. The V end lost 3 bases, the J end lost 6 bases, and 15 bases lay between the germline ends. The germline V gene has CDR1 GTSNPN and CDR2 SVGIG (reference sequence). CDR3 region: CAWSLSIWGEQYF. In nucleotides, the CDR3 is TGTGCCTGGAGCCTTTCGATTTGGGGCGAGCAGTACTTC.

This sequence joins TRBV19 and TRBJ1-5; D remains unclear. Per germline, CDR1 LNHDA and CDR2 SQIVND (reference sequence). With 3 bases removed from V and 2 bases from J, the gap between germline ends came to 14 bases. This CDR3 is 16 amino acids long. This chain's CDR3 is CASSITNLLGNQPQHF. The CDR3 bases are TGTGCCAGTAGTATCACTAACCTCCTCGGCAATCAGCCCCAGCATTTT.

This clone came up a few times. The chain uses TRBV6-5 and TRBJ2-6; a possible D gene is TRBD2 (6 bases). The CDR3 consists of 16 residues. Germline V lookup: CDR1 MNHEY, CDR2 SVGAGI. V was pared by 0 bases and J by 1 base, with 7 bases between. CDR3: CASSYSEGSGANVLTF. The DNA for the CDR3 is TGTGCCAGCAGTTACTCGGAGGGGTCTGGGGCCAACGTCCTGACTTTC.

This clone is a singleton in its sample. This rearrangement joins TRBV6-5 to TRBJ2-2; D ambiguous. The CDR3 consists of 15 residues. The germline V gene encodes CDR1 MNHEY and CDR2 SVGAGI. Trimming shortened V by 3 bases and J by 6 bases, and 14 bases separated the two germline ends. CDR3 nucleotides: TGTGCCAGCAGTTATTTCAGCGAGTCGTCCGGGGAGCTGTTTTTT. Translation gives CASSYFSESSGELFF.

The rearrangement uses TRBV27 and TRBJ2-7; D remains ambiguous. This CDR3 is built from 9 residues. The ends were cut back, 10 bases at V and 6 bases at J, with 7 bases in the middle. Germline loops: CDR1 MNHEY, CDR2 SMNVEV (reference sequence). CDR3: CATGLEQYF. The CDR3 coding sequence is TGTGCCACCGGTCTCGAGCAGTACTTC.

The genes are TRBV6-5 and TRBJ2-7; 7 bases align to TRBD1. The CDR3 runs 12 residues. Germline V gives CDR1 MNHEY, CDR2 SVGAGI. J was trimmed by 4 bases and V by 5 bases; bases with no gene match: 2. The CDR3: CASSPQGYEQYF. The CDR3 region has the DNA TGTGCCAGCAGTCCACAGGGGTACGAGCAGTACTTC.

V and J are TRBV19 and TRBJ2-3, with D possibly TRBD1 on 6 matching bases. The V gene's germline CDR1 is LNHDA and CDR2 SQIVND (reference sequence). This CDR3 region has 15 residues. Trimming took off 5 bases at V and 2 bases at J, with 14 bases between the two ends. The CDR3, as DNA: TGTGCCAGTAGTGTTCCGGACAGCACCACAGATACGCAGTATTTT. Protein sequence: CASSVPDSTTDTQYF. The entire variable domain, with the rest obtained from reference TRBV19 and TRBJ2-3, is as follows: DGGITQSPKYLFRKEGQNVTLSCEQNLNHDAMYWYRQDPGQGLRLIYYSQIVNDFQKGDIAEGYSVSREKKESFPLTVTSAQKNPTAFYLCASSVPDSTTDTQYFGPGTRLTVL.

This chain joins TRBV4-3 and TRBJ1-1; the D gene is possibly TRBD1 (6 bases). This CDR3 comprises 13 residues. Germline V gene lookup returns CDR1 LGHNA and CDR2 YSLEER. Trimming stripped 0 bases from V and 10 bases from J, with 12 bases between. The CDR3 nucleotides are TGCGCCAGCAGCCAAGAGCAGGGGAATAGAGCTTTCTTT. This sequence encodes CASSQEQGNRAFF.

Only one count was recorded for this clone. The chain carries TRBV19 and TRBJ1-5, with D unclear. Germline V gene data show CDR1 as LNHDA and CDR2 as SQIVND (reference sequence). V lost 6 bases, J lost 1 base, and 7 bases lay in between. This CDR3 is 13 amino acids long. CDR3 bases: TGTGCCAGTAGCATTGAAAGCAATCAGCCCCAGCATTTT. Translated: CASSIESNQPQHF.

V is TRBV30 and J is TRBJ1-5; no reliable D call. Germline loops: CDR1 GTSNPN, CDR2 SVGIG (reference sequence). Deletions cut 0 bases from V and 7 bases from J, with 7 bases between. The CDR3 loop spans 12 amino acids. The CDR3 loop reads CAWSVGVQPQHF. The CDR3 DNA is TGTGCCTGGAGTGTAGGAGTGCAGCCCCAGCATTTT.

The chain couples TRBV6-5 to TRBJ2-5; possible D gene TRBD2, 6 bases. The germline V and J ends were trimmed by 5 bases and 2 bases, with 9 bases remaining between them. This CDR3 region has 13 residues. Per the germline V gene, CDR1 is MNHEY and CDR2 is SVGAGI. The DNA for the CDR3 is TGTGCCAGCAGTCGAAGCGGGCAAGAGACCCAGTACTTC. This codes for CASSRSGQETQYF.

The chain links TRBV4-2 to TRBJ1-2, with D hard to call. Looked up from germline, CDR1 is LGHNA and CDR2 is YNFKEQ. The CDR3 loop spans 15 amino acids. V was clipped by 1 base and J by 3 bases, with 12 bases between them. The CDR3 coding sequence is TGTGCCAGCAGCCAAGGGGGTAGAAGGGACTATGGCTACACCTTC. Its translation: CASSQGGRRDYGYTF.

The chain is built from TRBV28 and TRBJ2-2, with TRBD1 as a possible D gene (6 bases). V dropped 3 bases and J dropped 7 bases, with 18 bases sitting between them. CDR3 length equals 16 residues. Germline V CDR1 and CDR2: MDHEN, SYDVKM. DNA for the CDR3: TGTGCCAGCAGTTTTCGGTCAGGGGCGGGTGGCGGGGAGCTGTTTTTT. It translates to CASSFRSGAGGGELFF.

The gene calls are TRBV6-2 or TRBV6-3 and TRBJ2-1; 11 bases line up with TRBD2. CDR3 length equals 16 residues. V gave up 0 bases and J gave up 7 bases; unmatched junction bases: 5. In germline, CDR1 is MNHEY, CDR2 SVGEGT. In DNA form, the CDR3 reads TGTGCCAGCAGTTACTCGACACCTAGCGGGAGGAATGAGCAGTTCTTC. Translation gives CASSYSTPSGRNEQFF.

The chain couples TRBV7-8 to TRBJ1-2; TRBD1 agrees at 9 bases. V dropped 5 bases and J dropped 1; count of bases not matched to a gene: 5. The CDR3 covers 15 residues. CDR1 and CDR2 from the germline V gene are SGHVS and FQNEAQ. CDR3: CASSPGTGYNYGYTF. DNA for the CDR3: TGTGCCAGCAGCCCCGGGACAGGGTATAACTATGGCTACACCTTC.

The chain employs TRBV6-5 and TRBJ1-5; the D gene is possibly TRBD1 (5 bases). The ends were cut back, 6 bases at V and 4 bases at J, with 7 bases in the middle. CDR3 size: 12 residues. Germline V CDR1 and CDR2: MNHEY, SVGAGI. CDR3 coding DNA: TGTGCCAGCAGAGACAGAAATCAGCCCCAGCATTTT. This encodes CASRDRNQPQHF.

The chain has TRBV6-1 and TRBJ1-2, with 7 positions matching TRBD1. Trimming removed 5 bases from V and 7 bases from J; junction bases left unmatched: 7. The CDR3 is 13 amino acids. Germline V CDR1 and CDR2: MNHNS, SASEGT. This CDR3 is CASSYQGGVGYTF. CDR3 in DNA: TGTGCCAGCAGTTATCAGGGGGGCGTTGGCTACACCTTC.

The chain is built from TRBV14 and TRBJ1-4; D gene uncertain. Per the germline V gene, CDR1 is SGHDN and CDR2 is FVKESK. The CDR3 runs 12 residues. V was trimmed by 7 bases and J by 4 bases, leaving 7 bases between them. CDR3 loop: CASNRVNEKLFF. CDR3 nucleotides: TGTGCCAGCAACAGAGTTAATGAAAAACTGTTTTTT.

V gene TRBV2 combines with J gene TRBJ2-7, with TRBD1 matching over 7 bases. This CDR3 region has 14 residues. From germline, CDR1 is SNHLY and CDR2 FYNNEI. The J segment lost 2 bases and the V segment lost 6 bases, leaving 7 bases of the junction unmatched. The CDR3 region is CASRTRQGPYEQYF. The CDR3 DNA sequence: TGTGCCAGCAGGACACGACAGGGACCCTACGAGCAGTACTTC.

The chain carries TRBV4-1 and TRBJ1-2; D remains unclear. This CDR3 region has 17 residues. V shed 1 base and J shed 1 base, with 16 bases lying between them. Per the germline V gene, CDR1 is MGHRA and CDR2 is YSYEKL. CDR3 bases: TGCGCCAGCAGCCAAGGGGTATTAACGGGAAATAACTATGGCTACACCTTC. Protein: CASSQGVLTGNNYGYTF.

The rearrangement uses TRBV10-1 and TRBJ2-1, with a possible D match to TRBD1 (6 bases). The V gene's germline CDR1 is WNHNN and CDR2 SYGVQD (reference sequence). The germline V and J ends were trimmed by 3 bases and 0 bases, with 18 bases remaining between them. This CDR3 region has 18 residues. The CDR3 region has the DNA TGCGCCAGCAGTGATTTGGTTGCCACAGGGAGCTCCTACAATGAGCAGTTCTTC. Amino acids: CASSDLVATGSSYNEQFF.

The rearrangement links TRBV6-2 or TRBV6-3 to TRBJ2-2, with 7 bases that match TRBD2. The CDR3 has 15 amino acids. V lost 4 bases and J lost 5; bases outside the gene matches: 7. Germline assignment: CDR1 MNHEY and CDR2 SVGEGT. In DNA form, the CDR3 reads TGTGCCAGCAGTTGGGGCGGGAGATCAACCGGGGAGCTGTTTTTT. It specifies CASSWGGRSTGELFF.

This clone appeared once. This sequence joins TRBV9 and TRBJ2-2; D gene uncertain. V was pared by 0 bases and J by 1 base, with 4 bases between. CDR1 and CDR2 (germline): SGDLS, YYNGEE. The CDR3 is 14 amino acids. CDR3 protein: CASSVGGNTGELFF. The CDR3 DNA sequence: TGTGCCAGCAGCGTAGGGGGGAACACCGGGGAGCTGTTTTTT.

This clone was found once. This chain connects TRBV5-1 to TRBJ1-5; D may be TRBD1 (5 bases). Germline V gives CDR1 SGHRS, CDR2 YFSETQ. V shed 4 bases and J shed 4 bases, with 15 bases lying between them. This CDR3 region has 15 residues. The CDR3 is CASSRGGGENQPQHF. CDR3 sequence (DNA): TGCGCCAGCAGCAGGGGCGGGGGTGAAAATCAGCCCCAGCATTTT.

The chain joins TRBV4-3 to TRBJ2-1, with D possibly TRBD2 on 5 matching bases. This CDR3 is 14 amino acids long. The V end was cut by 0 bases, the J end by 6 bases, with 9 bases between. The V gene's germline CDR1 is LGHNA and CDR2 YSLEER. The CDR3 bases are TGCGCCAGCAGCCAAGATGTAGCGAGCAATGAGCAGTTCTTC. Translating gives CASSQDVASNEQFF.

The chain couples TRBV5-1 to TRBJ1-3; D not resolved. Germline loops: CDR1 SGHRS, CDR2 YFSETQ. Between the trimmed V and J ends, which lost 0 bases and 0 bases, there was a span of 10 bases. The length of the CDR3 is 16 residues. CDR3 region: CASSLAGTRSGNTIYF. The CDR3 DNA is TGCGCCAGCAGCTTGGCGGGCACACGCTCTGGAAACACCATATATTTT. The full variable domain, with the rest looked up from reference TRBV5-1 and TRBJ1-3, is KAGVTQTPRYLIKTRGQQVTLSCSPISGHRSVSWYQQTPGQGLQFLFEYFSETQRNKGNFPGRFSGRQFSNSRSEMNVSTLELGDSALYLCASSLAGTRSGNTIYFGEGSWLTVV.

V is TRBV4-2 and J is TRBJ2-7, with D perhaps TRBD1 or TRBD2 (5 bases each). With 8 bases removed from V and 3 bases from J, the gap between germline ends came to 23 bases. CDR3 length: 16 residues. Per the germline V gene, CDR1 is LGHNA and CDR2 is YNFKEQ. The CDR3 nucleotides read TGTGCCAGCCAAGAGGGACCTCAAACGTCGGGCTACGAGCAGTACTTC. Its translation: CASQEGPQTSGYEQYF.

This clone appeared once. The J gene is TRBJ1-2, the V gene TRBV28, with 7 bases that match TRBD1. Germline lookup yields CDR1 MDHEN and CDR2 SYDVKM. This CDR3 spans 13 amino acids. Losses at the gene ends were 6 bases for V and 7 bases for J; bases not matched to a gene: 8. The CDR3 reads CASSPDRASGYTF. CDR3 sequence (DNA): TGTGCCAGCAGCCCTGACAGGGCTTCTGGCTACACCTTC.